This T cell receptor beta chain came from a study of cytomegalovirus exposure and HLA in healthy donors. Findings and caveats of the study: Highest at DRB1 and lowest at HLA-C, TCR association rates differed among HLA loci in a later analysis.

Both 60 Vbeta primers and 13 Jbeta primers went into the PCR. Assay: immunoSEQ multiplex PCR; the TCRdb copy retains only in-frame clones and omits some. The table shows 110,000 or so clones, with 8.5% to 9% occurring only once. Trimming removed 5 bases at V and 10 bases at J, with 9 bases between. The CDR3 totals 11 residues. Germline V gives CDR1 KGHSH, CDR2 LQKENI. As to this clone: Its antigen is undetermined.

Sequenced: PBMCs. The sequence was collected from a woman in her thirties or forties in good health and CMV-seropositive. This rearrangement joins TRBV18 to TRBJ2-1, with D perhaps TRBD2 (5 bases). The CDR3 reads CASSRLREQFF. CDR3 bases: TGTGCCAGCTCAAGACTACGGGAGCAGTTCTTC.